This T cell receptor (beta chain) was recorded in a study of T cell repertoires in cytomegalovirus infection. Study-wide results and limits: Cumulative public TCR beta family frequency identified carriers of CMV plus the relevant HLA. Dominating the ex vivo response were HLA-C-restricted CMV-specific TCR beta clonotypes.

From germline, CDR1 is SGHVS and CDR2 FQNEAQ. V was cut by 0 bases and J by 2 bases, with 11 bases left in between. This CDR3 comprises 15 residues. The sample holds a few counts of this clonotype. The antigen remains undetermined. TCRdb recomputed calls from the reads with MiXCR, one row per CDR3 protein. The table shows about 51,000 distinct CDR3 sequences, with over 15% occurring only once. The receptor was derived from a human donor in good health (CMV status not recorded). Some clones in this sample may be carry-over from other donors' samples. The rearrangement uses TRBV7-8 and TRBJ2-7, with a tentative D call TRBD2 (7 bases). The sequencing here drew on CD8+ T cells from cultured PBMCs, taken from culture after CMV antigen stimulation. The CDR3 DNA follows: TGTGCCAGCAGCTTAGCAAGAGGGGGGGCCTACGAGCAGTACTTC. Its protein is CASSLARGGAYEQYF.